This T cell receptor (beta chain) was observed in a study of T cell changes during pregnancy in multiple sclerosis. This CDR3 comprises 15 residues. Germline CDR1 is SGHRS and CDR2 is YFSETQ. V lost 5 bases to trimming and J lost 5 bases; unmatched junction nucleotides: 12. Method: immunoSEQ multiplex PCR; TCRdb's copy keeps in-frame clones and lacks some. The sample shows more than 55,000 clones, around 93% of them seen only once. The sample here was peripheral blood, taken after pregnancy. V and J are TRBV5-1 and TRBJ2-5, with 7 nucleotides matching TRBD1. The TCR comes from a female donor in good health, enrolled as a control in a pregnancy study. The CDR3 spells CASSSRDSAGETQYF. CDR3 in DNA: TGCGCCAGCAGTAGTAGGGACAGCGCAGGGGAGACCCAGTACTTC.